This is a list of T cell receptor beta chains from one sample in a study of regulatory T cells in long-lasting Graves disease. TCRdb reprocessed the multiplex PCR reads with MiXCR, giving one entry per CDR3 protein. Among hundreds of thousands of distinct CDR3 sequences listed, approximately 15% were seen once. This sample also belongs to another study, concerning T cells in Graves' hyperthyroidism and ophthalmopathy.

This specimen was peripheral blood mononuclear cells (PBMCs), taken at new diagnosis, from a patient treated with antithyroid drugs. All receptors derive from a young man with Graves disease. Both conserved end residues are part of each CDR3. A D gene is named only where the DNA matches it firmly. The size entry is marked missing in some rows and otherwise reads once, few, many or a size class.

D,J,V,size,CDR3,DNA
.,TRBJ1-2,TRBV5-1,many,CASSPGADGYTF,TGCGCCAGCAGCCCAGGGGCGGATGGCTACACCTTC
TRBD1,TRBJ1-5,TRBV2,many,CASSVTGGEQPQHF,TGTGCCAGCAGTGTTACAGGGGGCGAGCAGCCCCAGCATTTT
TRBD2,TRBJ2-1,TRBV5-1,many,CASSLDLAGGYNEQFF,TGCGCCAGCAGCTTGGACTTAGCGGGAGGATATAATGAGCAGTTCTTC
.,TRBJ2-3,TRBV11-2,.,CASSSTPWGGTDTQYF,TGTGCCAGCAGCTCTACCCCCTGGGGGGGCACAGATACGCAGTATTTT
TRBD1,TRBJ2-3,TRBV9,.,CASSVAEIGQGITDTQYF,TGTGCCAGCAGCGTGGCTGAAATCGGACAGGGGATCACAGATACGCAGTATTTT
.,TRBJ1-6,TRBV27,many,CASAIYNSPLHF,TGTGCCAGCGCAATCTATAATTCACCCCTCCACTTT
TRBD2,TRBJ2-1,TRBV15,many,CATSPTSGRNEQFF,TGTGCCACCAGCCCGACTAGCGGGAGGAATGAGCAGTTCTTC
TRBD2,TRBJ2-7,TRBV28,many,CASSLMGLAGSYEQYF,TGTGCCAGCAGTTTAATGGGACTAGCGGGGTCCTACGAGCAGTACTTC
TRBD1,TRBJ1-1,TRBV5-1,.,CASSPPGQGASNTEAFF,TGCGCCAGCAGCCCTCCGGGACAGGGGGCCTCGAACACTGAAGCTTTCTTT
TRBD2,TRBJ2-7,TRBV7-9,few,CASRPGGVFYEQYF,TGTGCCAGCAGACCGGGGGGAGTTTTCTACGAGCAGTACTTC
TRBD2,TRBJ2-1,TRBV12-3/TRBV12-4,few,CASSSTGTTISHEQFF,TGTGCCAGCAGTTCAACCGGGACTACCATCAGCCATGAGCAGTTCTTC
TRBD1,TRBJ2-1,TRBV5-1,many,CASNYRQGSYNEQFF,TGCGCCAGCAACTACCGACAGGGCTCCTACAATGAGCAGTTCTTC
.,TRBJ1-5,TRBV4-1,many,CASSQGFSQPQHF,TGTGCCAGCAGCCAAGGATTTAGCCAGCCCCAGCATTTT
.,TRBJ2-7,TRBV20-1,many,CSAPAVYEQYF,TGCAGTGCCCCTGCCGTCTACGAGCAGTACTTC
.,TRBJ2-3,TRBV5-1,many,CASSLEQPQRDTQYF,TGCGCCAGCAGCTTGGAGCAGCCTCAGAGGGATACGCAGTATTTT
TRBD2,TRBJ2-5,TRBV7-3,few,CASSSSGRGQETQYF,TGTGCCAGCAGCTCCAGCGGGAGGGGGCAAGAGACCCAGTACTTC
.,TRBJ2-2,TRBV29-1,many,CSATYTGELFF,TGCAGCGCTACCTACACCGGGGAGCTGTTTTTT
TRBD1,TRBJ1-1,TRBV7-8,.,CASSSRDRGEAFF,TGTGCCAGCAGCTCCCGGGACAGGGGTGAAGCTTTCTTT
.,TRBJ1-2,TRBV29-1,.,CSVEDYGYTF,TGCAGCGTGGAGGACTATGGCTACACCTTC
TRBD1,TRBJ1-1,TRBV25-1,many,CASSPGQDLNTEAFF,TGTGCCAGCAGTCCGGGACAGGACCTTAACACTGAAGCTTTCTTT
TRBD1,TRBJ1-1,TRBV7-9,many,CASSLDRVNTEAFF,TGTGCCAGCAGCCTCGACAGGGTGAACACTGAAGCTTTCTTT
TRBD1,TRBJ2-3,TRBV2,many,CASSDLHRGGTQYF,TGTGCCAGCAGTGACCTACACAGGGGTGGTACGCAGTATTTT
TRBD1,TRBJ1-2,TRBV20-1,few,CSAQTGPYGYTF,TGCAGTGCCCAGACAGGGCCCTATGGCTACACCTTC
TRBD1,TRBJ1-5,TRBV6-1,many,CASTPDRGLGQPQHF,TGTGCCAGTACACCGGACAGGGGGCTTGGTCAGCCCCAGCATTTT
.,TRBJ1-2,TRBV28,many,CASSFSGHRGYTF,TGTGCCAGCAGTTTCTCGGGACATCGAGGCTACACCTTC
.,TRBJ2-6,TRBV5-1,.,CASGLGSGQTPGANVLTF,TGCGCCAGCGGGCTAGGGTCAGGCCAGACACCCGGGGCCAACGTCCTGACTTTC
TRBD1,TRBJ2-5,TRBV12-3/TRBV12-4,few,CASSSRGRARQETQYF,TGTGCCAGCAGCTCCAGGGGGCGCGCGCGTCAAGAGACCCAGTACTTC
TRBD2,TRBJ2-1,TRBV20-1,many,CSARAALAGAYNEQFF,TGCAGTGCTAGAGCCGCTCTAGCGGGAGCTTACAATGAGCAGTTCTTC
TRBD2,TRBJ2-7,TRBV5-1,.,CASGPPSGRHSYEQYF,TGCGCCAGCGGCCCACCTAGCGGGAGGCATTCCTACGAGCAGTACTTC
TRBD1,TRBJ2-7,TRBV6-1,many,CASSELAGGGYEQYF,TGTGCCAGCAGTGAATTGGCAGGGGGTGGATACGAGCAGTACTTC
.,TRBJ2-3,TRBV24-1,many,CATSDLEDLHTDTQYF,TGTGCCACCAGTGATTTAGAGGACCTACACACAGATACGCAGTATTTT
TRBD1,TRBJ2-7,TRBV7-2,many,CASSWLGTGVFEQYF,TGTGCCAGCAGCTGGCTCGGGACAGGGGTTTTCGAGCAGTACTTC
.,TRBJ1-2,TRBV19,many,CASSIYRVSYGYTF,TGTGCCAGTAGTATCTACAGGGTTTCCTATGGCTACACCTTC
.,TRBJ2-7,TRBV3-1,many,CASSDPGSYEQYF,TGTGCCAGCAGCGACCCTGGCAGTTACGAGCAGTACTTC
TRBD2,TRBJ2-2,TRBV7-8,many,CASSFLSGPFTGELFF,TGTGCCAGCAGCTTTCTTAGCGGGCCATTCACCGGGGAGCTGTTTTTT
.,TRBJ2-1,TRBV6-1,.,CASTREAPGYEQFF,TGTGCCAGCACCCGAGAGGCTCCCGGGTATGAGCAGTTCTTC
TRBD1,TRBJ1-1,TRBV14,.,CASSQAGDRGRGTEAFF,TGTGCCAGCAGCCAAGCAGGGGACAGGGGTAGGGGGACTGAAGCTTTCTTT
.,TRBJ2-7,TRBV24-1,.,CATSDHSYEQYF,TGTGCCACCAGTGACCACTCCTACGAGCAGTACTTC
.,TRBJ1-1,TRBV4-1,many,CASSLSIQGNTEAFF,TGCGCCAGCAGCCTATCTATACAGGGGAACACTGAAGCTTTCTTT
.,TRBJ2-2,TRBV7-9,many,CASSLLRTVSGELFF,TGTGCCAGCAGCTTGCTAAGGACCGTGAGCGGGGAGCTGTTTTTT
.,TRBJ2-7,TRBV5-1,.,CASSLSEGSYEQYF,TGCGCCAGCAGCTTATCGGAGGGTAGCTACGAGCAGTACTTC
TRBD2,TRBJ2-7,TRBV24-1,many,CATSDFDGGEYEQYF,TGTGCCACCAGTGATTTCGACGGGGGGGAGTACGAGCAGTACTTC
.,TRBJ2-7,TRBV27,many,CASSPPGREQYF,TGTGCCAGCAGTCCCCCAGGTCGCGAGCAGTACTTC
.,TRBJ2-7,TRBV14,.,CASSQDSRGGQYF,TGTGCCAGCAGCCAAGATAGCAGGGGGGGGCAGTACTTC
.,TRBJ1-1,TRBV11-2,many,CASNFVGGVTEAFF,TGTGCCAGCAACTTTGTGGGGGGTGTAACTGAAGCTTTCTTT
.,TRBJ2-2,TRBV6-2/TRBV6-3,many,CASTDRTGELFF,TGTGCCAGCACCGACAGGACCGGGGAGCTGTTTTTT
.,TRBJ2-3,TRBV6-1,many,CASSDPLADTQYF,TGTGCCAGCAGTGACCCCCTCGCAGATACGCAGTATTTT
.,TRBJ2-3,TRBV3-1,.,CASSQGGGGPYTDTQYF,TGTGCCAGCAGCCAAGGTGGGGGGGGGCCCTACACAGATACGCAGTATTTT
.,TRBJ2-1,TRBV6-4,.,CASSDRKASPPEQFF,TGTGCCAGCAGTGACCGTAAAGCGAGCCCGCCTGAGCAGTTCTTC
TRBD1,TRBJ1-1,TRBV28,many,CASSTPGQGVEAFF,TGTGCCAGCAGTACACCGGGACAGGGGGTTGAGGCTTTCTTT
TRBD2,TRBJ2-1,TRBV9,many,CASSGLAGTGNEQFF,TGTGCCAGCTCCGGACTAGCGGGAACGGGGAATGAGCAGTTCTTC
.,TRBJ2-3,TRBV5-1,many,CASSLTGPATDTQYF,TGCGCCAGCAGCTTGACAGGACCAGCCACAGATACGCAGTATTTT
.,TRBJ2-5,TRBV6-2/TRBV6-3,many,CASSWRGGTETQYF,TGTGCCAGCAGTTGGCGAGGGGGAACGGAGACCCAGTACTTC
.,TRBJ2-1,TRBV30,many,CAWSDDEQFF,TGTGCCTGGAGTGATGATGAGCAGTTCTTC
.,TRBJ1-6,TRBV27,.,CASSSRRDVDPYNSPLHF,TGTGCCAGCAGTTCCCGGCGGGACGTTGACCCCTATAATTCACCCCTCCACTTT